What follows are 21 T cell receptor beta chains derived from one specimen sequenced in a study of T cell responses to AZD1222 COVID-19 vaccine. Clones were sequenced by immunoSEQ multiplex PCR, and TCRdb holds only the in-frame ones, with some missing. The sample gives nearly 95,000 clones, about 90% of which show up once; approximately 9.1% is in the top ten. Sample: peripheral blood, taken on day 0 of AZD1222 vaccination. These receptors came from an adult in good health.

The J gene is TRBJ1-5, the V gene TRBV6-5; 8 bases agree with TRBD1. CDR3 length equals 14 residues. Germline V gene sequence: CDR1 MNHEY, CDR2 SVGAGI. The junction had 3 bases not matched to a gene; V was cut back by 6 bases and J by 2 bases. The CDR3 sequence is CASSATGGNQPQHF. The DNA of the CDR3 is TGTGCCAGCAGCGCGACAGGGGGCAATCAGCCCCAGCATTTT.

This chain links TRBV30 with TRBJ1-2; TRBD1 aligns across 7 bases. V was pared by 3 bases and J by 3 bases, with 13 bases of the junction left unmatched. The germline CDR1 and CDR2 sequences are GTSNPN and SVGIG (reference sequence). This CDR3 has 16 amino acids. The CDR3 protein is CAWSDLRRGPHYGYTF. CDR3 DNA sequence: TGTGCCTGGAGCGACTTGCGAAGGGGGCCCCACTATGGCTACACCTTC.

The chain uses TRBV6-5 and TRBJ1-4, with D perhaps matching TRBD1 (6 bases). The V end was cut by 2 bases, the J end by 0 bases, with 10 bases between. Germline CDR1 and CDR2: MNHEY and SVGAGI. The CDR3 is 16 amino acids. The CDR3 coding sequence is TGTGCCAGCAGTTACGAAAGACAGGCAACTAATGAAAAACTGTTTTTT. It codes for CASSYERQATNEKLFF.

The V call is TRBV5-1, the J call TRBJ1-2; D gene unclear. Germline CDR1 and CDR2: SGHRS and YFSETQ. V was pared by 0 bases and J by 6 bases, with 9 bases between. The CDR3 totals 13 residues. CDR3 loop: CASSLGGSNGYTF. In DNA, the CDR3 is TGCGCCAGCAGCTTGGGAGGGTCTAATGGCTACACCTTC. The complete variable domain, with remaining parts taken from reference TRBV5-1 and TRBJ1-2, reads KAGVTQTPRYLIKTRGQQVTLSCSPISGHRSVSWYQQTPGQGLQFLFEYFSETQRNKGNFPGRFSGRQFSNSRSEMNVSTLELGDSALYLCASSLGGSNGYTFGSGTRLTVV.

The chain employs TRBV27 and TRBJ1-5, with D tentatively TRBD1 (6 bases). CDR1 is MNHEY and CDR2 is SMNVEV in the germline V gene (reference sequence). Trimming cost V 1 base and J 7 bases, with 14 bases left between them. The CDR3 is 15 residues long. CDR3 in DNA: TGTGCCAGCAGTTTATGGGGGCAGGATCGCCAGCCCCAGCATTTT. It is translated as CASSLWGQDRQPQHF.

The J gene is TRBJ1-2, the V gene TRBV3-1 (or the pseudogene TRBV3-2), with D possibly matching TRBD1 (5 bases). The CDR3 is 17 residues long. The V end was cut by 1 base, the J end by 3 bases, with 18 bases between. Per germline, CDR1 LGHDT and CDR2 YNNKEL (reference sequence). The CDR3 nucleotides read TGTGCCAGCAGCCAAGGATTTCCGGAGGCAGGGCACTATGGCTACACCTTC. This gives the protein CASSQGFPEAGHYGYTF.

J is TRBJ1-6 and V is TRBV9; D unclear. Trimming removed 0 bases from V and 10 bases from J, with 14 bases in between. The CDR3 runs 15 residues. The V gene's germline CDR1 is SGDLS and CDR2 YYNGEE. CDR3: CASSVVADAGSPLHF. CDR3 DNA sequence: TGTGCCAGCAGCGTAGTGGCTGATGCAGGCTCACCCCTCCACTTT.

The chain employs TRBV11-2 and TRBJ2-7; the D is unclear. The germline V gene encodes CDR1 SGHAT and CDR2 FQNNGV. V was pared by 0 bases and J by 0 bases, with 6 bases between. This CDR3 has 14 residues. CDR3 amino acids: CASSLEGTSYEQYF. For the CDR3, the DNA is TGTGCCAGCAGCTTAGAAGGAACCTCCTACGAGCAGTACTTC.

In DNA form, the CDR3 reads TGTGCCAGCAGTTACTCCCTGAGCGGGGTACGCACAGATACGCAGTATTTT. Encoded protein: CASSYSLSGVRTDTQYF. The rearrangement uses TRBV6-2 or TRBV6-3 and TRBJ2-3; TRBD2 matches 7 bases. The germline CDR1 and CDR2 sequences are MNHEY and SVGEGT. Trimming cost V 0 bases and J 1 base; bases outside gene matches: 7. The CDR3 runs to 17 residues.

The chain combines TRBV20-1 with TRBJ2-2; 9 bases agree with TRBD2. In germline, CDR1 is DFQATT, CDR2 SNEGSKA (reference sequence). This CDR3 has 15 amino acids. The J segment lost 5 bases and the V segment lost 3 bases, leaving 7 bases of the junction unmatched. CDR3 sequence reads: CSASVAGARTGELFF. CDR3 coding DNA: TGCAGTGCTAGTGTAGCGGGGGCCCGGACCGGGGAGCTGTTTTTT.

The rearrangement joins TRBV3-1 (or the pseudogene TRBV3-2) to TRBJ2-3, with unresolved D. CDR1 is LGHDT and CDR2 is YNNKEL in the germline V gene (reference sequence). The CDR3 totals 12 residues. With 4 bases removed from V and 4 bases from J, the gap between germline ends came to 6 bases. Here the CDR3 reads CASSPWADTQYF. The DNA for the CDR3 is TGTGCCAGCAGCCCGTGGGCAGATACGCAGTATTTT.

Note on this clone: The junction and the germline gene differ at one end; a read error may be behind it. This rearrangement joins TRBV28 to TRBJ1-1; D might be TRBD1 (6 bases). The CDR3 covers 10 residues. Germline values: CDR1 MDHEN, CDR2 SYDVKM. The CDR3 is CASSLYRAFW. The CDR3 nucleotides are TGTGCCAGCAGTTTGTACAGGGCCTTCTGG.

This chain links TRBV6-5 with TRBJ1-6; D unclear. Germline CDR1 is MNHEY and CDR2 is SVGAGI. The CDR3 is 15 residues long. The germline V and J ends were trimmed by 5 bases and 7 bases, with 15 bases remaining between them. The CDR3 reads CASSIAQATNSPLHF. For the CDR3, the DNA is TGTGCCAGCAGTATCGCCCAGGCGACAAATTCACCCCTCCACTTT.

This sequence joins TRBV7-8 and TRBJ2-7, with D possibly matching TRBD2 (5 bases). Germline CDR1 and CDR2: SGHVS and FQNEAQ. V lost 3 bases to trimming and J lost 11 bases, with 14 bases between them. The CDR3 runs to 12 residues. This CDR3 is CASSFSGEGEYF. The CDR3 DNA follows: TGTGCCAGCAGCTTTTCCGGGGAAGGCGAGTACTTC.

In its sample, this clone was seen once. The chain couples TRBV6-5 to TRBJ1-2; 9 bases match TRBD1. The trim removed 8 bases at V and 7 bases at J, leaving 8 bases unmatched. From germline, CDR1 is MNHEY and CDR2 SVGAGI. This CDR3 spans 13 amino acids. CDR3 nucleotide sequence: TGTGCCAGCGCAACCGGGACAGGGACTGGCTACACCTTC. The encoded protein is CASATGTGTGYTF.

This rearrangement joins TRBV9 to TRBJ2-1; D is unclear. The CDR3 sequence is 11 residues long. V was shortened by 2 bases and J by 5 bases, with 2 bases between the two germline ends. The V gene's germline CDR1 is SGDLS and CDR2 YYNGEE. The CDR3 sequence: CASSVNNEQFF. The CDR3 region has the DNA TGTGCCAGCAGCGTTAACAATGAGCAGTTCTTC.

V usage is TRBV6-1 and J usage is TRBJ1-3; TRBD1 is a possible D gene (5 bases). Trimming stripped 2 bases from V and 0 bases from J, with 11 bases between. This CDR3 is 16 amino acids long. Germline CDR1 reads MNHNS; CDR2 reads SASEGT. This CDR3 is CASSENQGLSGNTIYF. As DNA, the CDR3 is TGTGCCAGCAGTGAAAATCAGGGACTCTCTGGAAACACCATATATTTT.

This clone has a count of ten or more. This chain joins TRBV5-1 and TRBJ1-6; no clear D. The V and J ends lost 4 bases and 7 bases respectively, with 6 bases between them. Germline CDR1 is SGHRS and CDR2 is YFSETQ. The CDR3 consists of 12 residues. CDR3: CASSAGNSPLHF. CDR3 in DNA: TGCGCCAGCAGCGCAGGCAATTCACCCCTCCACTTT.

The rearrangement uses TRBV30 and TRBJ1-1, with a possible D match to TRBD1 (5 bases). The CDR3 runs 12 residues. Looked up from germline, CDR1 is GTSNPN and CDR2 is SVGIG (reference sequence). Trimming pared 2 bases from V and 10 bases from J, leaving 14 bases between. CDR3 sequence (DNA): TGTGCCTGGAGTCGAGAGGGGTTGGGAGCTTTCTTT. Amino acids: CAWSREGLGAFF.

The rearrangement joins TRBV2 to TRBJ1-3; 7 positions match TRBD1. Germline V gives CDR1 SNHLY, CDR2 FYNNEI. This CDR3 is 15 amino acids long. J gave up 0 bases and V 7 bases, and 6 bases lay outside the gene matches. The CDR3 loop reads CASTPGGGSGNTIYF. CDR3 coding DNA: TGTGCCAGCACCCCAGGGGGTGGCTCTGGAAACACCATATATTTT. The full variable domain, with the rest looked up from reference TRBV2 and TRBJ1-3, is EPEVTQTPSHQVTQMGQEVILRCVPISNHLYFYWYRQILGQKVEFLVSFYNNEISEKSEIFDDQFSVERPDGSNFTLKIRSTKLEDSAMYFCASTPGGGSGNTIYFGEGSWLTVV.

This chain connects TRBV18 to TRBJ2-5; tentative D call: TRBD1 (6 bases). With 0 bases removed from V and 3 bases from J, the gap between germline ends came to 11 bases. The CDR3 runs to 15 residues. Germline V gene lookup returns CDR1 KGHSH and CDR2 LQKENI. CDR3 in DNA: TGTGCCAGCTCACCACCGGCACAGGGAGAAGAGACCCAGTACTTC. Translation gives CASSPPAQGEETQYF.